The table lists the clone carrying this T cell receptor beta chain with a count of one. The source of the sample is a study of blood T cell repertoires in COVID-19. Study summary: Acute and convalescent COVID-19 samples came from the United States, Italy and Spain.

TCRdb's copy holds only in-frame clones and misses some; the assay was immunoSEQ multiplex PCR. The data show 270,000 or so clones, with about 81% seen just once and 1.4% to 1.5% held by the top ten. From germline, CDR1 is LNHDA and CDR2 SQIVND (reference sequence). V was pared by 6 bases and J by 0 bases, with 5 bases of the junction left unmatched. This CDR3 has 14 residues. Seattle's cohort entered during active infection and was followed longitudinally. V usage is TRBV19 and J usage is TRBJ2-7, with TRBD1 identical over 7 bases. This receptor was obtained from a human donor with COVID-19, enrolled during active disease. The donor label of this sample is uncertain. What was sequenced was peripheral blood. The CDR3 here is CASRLTGNSYEQYF. The CDR3, as DNA: TGTGCCAGTAGGTTGACAGGGAACTCCTACGAGCAGTACTTC.